The 18 T cell receptor beta chains presented below share a single source sample, sequenced in a study of radiotherapy plus CTLA-4 blockade in lung cancer. The protocol was immunoSEQ multiplex PCR, while the TCRdb copy is restricted to in-frame clones and leaves out a portion. The sample lists tens of thousands of clones, around nine tenths occurring once. Sample: peripheral blood, taken from a patient treated with radiotherapy plus ipilimumab. The source of these receptors is a human donor with non-small cell lung cancer who had stable disease on radiotherapy plus ipilimumab.

The chain uses TRBV19 and TRBJ2-3; D call uncertain. The CDR3 covers 15 residues. Trimming took 5 bases from V and 0 from J, leaving 12 bases between them. The germline V gene encodes CDR1 LNHDA and CDR2 SQIVND (reference sequence). CDR3 in DNA: TGTGCCAGTAGTCCCTACCCTACTAGCACAGATACGCAGTATTTT. Translation gives CASSPYPTSTDTQYF.

The V call is TRBV27, the J call TRBJ1-4; D unresolved. The CDR3 runs to 15 residues. The V gene's germline CDR1 is MNHEY and CDR2 SMNVEV (reference sequence). Trimming cost V 6 bases and J 5 bases, with 16 bases left between them. CDR3 DNA sequence: TGTGCCAGCAGGAAGTTTGGCAATATAAATGAAAAACTGTTTTTT. Its translation: CASRKFGNINEKLFF.

The chain carries TRBV28 and TRBJ1-5; 11 nucleotides align to TRBD1. The V gene's germline CDR1 is MDHEN and CDR2 SYDVKM. The CDR3 length is 14 residues. V was pared by 5 bases and J by 5 bases, with 2 bases of the junction left unmatched. The CDR3 coding sequence is TGTGCCAGCAGTGGGGACAGGGGGGATCAGCCCCAGCATTTT. As protein: CASSGDRGDQPQHF.

The chain links TRBV18 to TRBJ1-3, with D possibly TRBD1 on 5 matching bases. V lost 1 base to trimming and J lost 4 bases, with 14 bases between them. This CDR3 region has 16 residues. Per the germline V gene, CDR1 is KGHSH and CDR2 is LQKENI. CDR3 bases: TGTGCCAGCTCACCACAACAGGACCAAACAGGAAACACCATATATTTT. Protein: CASSPQQDQTGNTIYF.

V is TRBV25-1 and J is TRBJ1-3; D is uncertain. Trimming left V 2 bases short and J 4 bases short, with 12 bases between. The CDR3 is 15 residues long. Germline CDR1 reads MGHDK; CDR2 reads SYGVNS. Written as DNA, the CDR3 is TGTGCCAGCAGTGAAGGTGGGGTCTCAGGAAACACCATATATTTT. Its translation is CASSEGGVSGNTIYF.

The CDR3 is CASSARTGPRYYGYTF. CDR3 DNA: TGTGCCAGCAGCGCCCGGACAGGGCCTCGGTACTATGGCTACACCTTC. The chain links TRBV14 to TRBJ1-2, with 8 bases lining up with TRBD1. The CDR3 totals 16 residues. Per germline, CDR1 SGHDN and CDR2 FVKESK. V shed 5 bases, J shed 3 bases, and the junction held 11 bases outside the gene matches.

The CDR3 DNA follows: TGTGCCAGAAGCTTGGGTGCCTATGAAAAACTGTTTTTT. Protein product: CARSLGAYEKLFF. The chain combines TRBV5-3 with TRBJ1-4; D call uncertain. TRBV5-3 is treated as an ORF (open reading frame) with a function not yet certain. CDR3 length: 13 residues. V was shortened by 0 bases and J by 6 bases, with 6 bases between the two germline ends.

The chain joins TRBV9 to TRBJ1-4; TRBD1 is a possible D gene (5 bases). This CDR3 spans 15 amino acids. CDR1 SGDLS and CDR2 YYNGEE come from the germline V gene. The V and J ends lost 0 bases and 7 bases respectively, with 13 bases between them. The CDR3 loop reads CASSVGGVGGEKLFF. CDR3 DNA sequence: TGTGCCAGCAGCGTAGGAGGGGTAGGAGGTGAAAAACTGTTTTTT. The entire variable domain, with the rest obtained from reference TRBV9 and TRBJ1-4, is as follows: DSGVTQTPKHLITATGQRVTLRCSPRSGDLSVYWYQQSLDQGLQFLIQYYNGEERAKGNILERFSAQQFPDLHSELNLSSLELGDSALYFCASSVGGVGGEKLFFGSGTQLSVL.

The J gene is TRBJ2-7, the V gene TRBV4-2, with 10 positions matching TRBD2. The CDR3 spans 16 residues. V trimming: 0 bases; J trimming: 5 bases; junction bases outside the gene matches: 7. From germline, CDR1 is LGHNA and CDR2 YNFKEQ. The CDR3 coding sequence is TGTGCCAGCAGCCAAGATCCAAGCGGGGGGGCTAACGAGCAGTACTTC. Translated, it gives CASSQDPSGGANEQYF.

The gene calls are TRBV6-1 and TRBJ1-2; D gene unclear. The CDR3 length is 15 residues. V dropped 6 bases and J dropped 4 bases, with 18 bases sitting between them. In germline, CDR1 is MNHNS, CDR2 SASEGT. CDR3 residues: CASRPWASTRYGYTF. In DNA, the CDR3 is TGTGCCAGCAGGCCCTGGGCTTCAACCCGCTATGGCTACACCTTC.

The J gene is TRBJ2-5, the V gene TRBV7-7, with D perhaps matching TRBD1 (6 bases). Trimming removed 1 base at V and 5 bases at J, with 20 bases between. CDR1 is SSHAT, CDR2 FNYEAQ, per germline (reference sequence). This CDR3 contains 17 residues. The CDR3 DNA sequence: TGTGCCAGCAGCTTAGGTGTAATACAGGGCGGTAGGGAGACCCAGTACTTC. Its protein is CASSLGVIQGGRETQYF.

The CDR3 bases are TGCGCCAGCAGCCAAAGGGGACTAGCGGGAGAAGGTTACGAGCAGTACTTC. Residues: CASSQRGLAGEGYEQYF. V and J are TRBV4-1 and TRBJ2-7; 14 bases are shared with TRBD2. V lost 2 bases, J lost 4 bases, and 7 bases stayed unmatched. This CDR3 has 17 residues. CDR1 and CDR2 from the germline V gene are MGHRA and YSYEKL.

The V gene is TRBV7-3, the J gene TRBJ2-3, with D uncertain. CDR3 length: 13 residues. V was pared by 1 base and J by 3 bases, with 5 bases between. Germline-derived CDR1 and CDR2 are SGHTA and FQGTGA. CDR3 nucleotide sequence: TGTGCCAGCAGCTTAATAGCTACAGATACGCAGTATTTT. The encoded protein is CASSLIATDTQYF. The whole variable domain, filled in from reference TRBV7-3 and TRBJ2-3, reads GAGVSQTPSNKVTEKGKYVELRCDPISGHTALYWYRQSLGQGPEFLIYFQGTGAADDSGLPNDRFFAVRPEGSVSTLKIQRTERGDSAVYLCASSLIATDTQYFGPGTRLTVL.

V and J are TRBV29-1 and TRBJ2-7; D is unresolved. The CDR3 extends over 11 amino acids. V was cut by 4 bases and J by 3 bases, with 7 bases left in between. Per the germline V gene, CDR1 is SQVTM and CDR2 is ANQGSEA. The CDR3 loop reads CSVGKGYEQYF. CDR3 nucleotides: TGCAGCGTTGGAAAGGGCTACGAGCAGTACTTC.

The chain employs TRBV5-1 and TRBJ1-2; 7 bases are shared with TRBD1. The CDR3 length is 13 residues. The junction had 3 bases not matched to a gene; V was cut back by 1 base and J by 6 bases. The germline CDR1 and CDR2 sequences are SGHRS and YFSETQ. The CDR3 region is CASSLRQGDGYTF. CDR3 DNA: TGCGCCAGCAGCTTGCGGCAGGGGGATGGCTACACCTTC.

V usage is TRBV5-1 and J usage is TRBJ2-7, with D uncertain. V was trimmed by 2 bases and J by 5 bases, leaving 17 bases between them. CDR1 is SGHRS, CDR2 YFSETQ, per germline. CDR3 length: 15 residues. The chain's CDR3 is CASSFLFGVPDEQYF. Written as DNA, the CDR3 is TGCGCCAGCAGCTTCCTCTTTGGGGTTCCCGACGAGCAGTACTTC.

This clone was detected only once. The chain links TRBV11-2 to TRBJ2-6; TRBD1 is a possible D gene (5 bases). The V and J ends lost 5 bases and 12 bases respectively, with 14 bases between them. CDR3 size: 13 residues. The V gene's germline CDR1 is SGHAT and CDR2 FQNNGV. In DNA, the CDR3 is TGTGCCAGCAGCCTACAGGCGTCTGCCGTCCTGACTTTC. This encodes CASSLQASAVLTF.

The chain has TRBV9 and TRBJ1-6; TRBD1 matches 7 bases. Trimming cost V 3 bases and J 9 bases; bases outside gene matches: 9. The CDR3 totals 15 residues. Per germline, CDR1 SGDLS and CDR2 YYNGEE. CDR3 sequence: CASSAGTAKGSPLHF. For the CDR3, the DNA is TGTGCCAGCAGCGCGGGGACAGCAAAGGGTTCACCCCTCCACTTT. The entire variable domain, with the rest obtained from reference TRBV9 and TRBJ1-6, is as follows: DSGVTQTPKHLITATGQRVTLRCSPRSGDLSVYWYQQSLDQGLQFLIQYYNGEERAKGNILERFSAQQFPDLHSELNLSSLELGDSALYFCASSAGTAKGSPLHFGNGTRLTVT.